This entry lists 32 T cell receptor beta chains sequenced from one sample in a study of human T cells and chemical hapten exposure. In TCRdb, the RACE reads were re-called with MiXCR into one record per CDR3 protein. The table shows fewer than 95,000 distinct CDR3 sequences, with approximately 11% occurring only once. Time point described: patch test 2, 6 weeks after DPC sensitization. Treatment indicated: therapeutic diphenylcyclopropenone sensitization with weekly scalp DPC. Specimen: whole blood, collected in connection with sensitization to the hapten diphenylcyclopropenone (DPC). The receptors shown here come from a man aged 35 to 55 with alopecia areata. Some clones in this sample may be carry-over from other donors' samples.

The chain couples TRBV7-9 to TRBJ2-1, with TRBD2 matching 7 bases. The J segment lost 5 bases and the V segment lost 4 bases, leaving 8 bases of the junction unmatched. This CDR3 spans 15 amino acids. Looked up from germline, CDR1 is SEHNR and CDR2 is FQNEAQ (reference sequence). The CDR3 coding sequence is TGTGCCAGCAGCTCTGCGGGGGACCTTCACAATGAGCAGTTCTTC. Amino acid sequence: CASSSAGDLHNEQFF.

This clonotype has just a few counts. This CDR3 reads CSVEGLWTDRGGETQYF. The CDR3, as DNA: TGCAGCGTTGAAGGTTTGTGGACCGACAGGGGCGGAGAGACCCAGTACTTC. The chain combines TRBV29-1 with TRBJ2-5, with 8 bases that match TRBD1. The CDR3 has 17 amino acids. V lost 1 base and J lost 4; bases outside the gene matches: 14. Germline assignment: CDR1 SQVTM and CDR2 ANQGSEA.

This CDR3 reads CAISVAPDTQYF. As DNA, the CDR3 is TGTGCCATCAGTGTTGCACCAGATACGCAGTATTTT. The chain recombines TRBV10-3 with TRBJ2-3, with D unclear. The germline V gene encodes CDR1 ENHRY and CDR2 SYGVKD. V was trimmed by 4 bases and J by 4 bases, leaving 6 bases between them. CDR3 length: 12 amino acids.

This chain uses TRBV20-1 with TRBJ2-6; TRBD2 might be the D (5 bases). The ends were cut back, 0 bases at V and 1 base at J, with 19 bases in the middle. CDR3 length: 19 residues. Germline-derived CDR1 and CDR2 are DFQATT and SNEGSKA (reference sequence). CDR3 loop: CSARDRGNRVRSGANVLTF. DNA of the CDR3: TGCAGTGCTAGAGATAGAGGGAATAGGGTGAGGTCTGGGGCCAACGTCCTGACTTTC.

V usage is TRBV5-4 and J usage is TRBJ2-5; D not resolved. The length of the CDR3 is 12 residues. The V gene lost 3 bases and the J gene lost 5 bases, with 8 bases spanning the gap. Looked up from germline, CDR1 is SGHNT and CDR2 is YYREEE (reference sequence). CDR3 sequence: CASSSPPETQYF. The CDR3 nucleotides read TGTGCCAGCAGCTCTCCTCCCGAGACCCAGTACTTC.

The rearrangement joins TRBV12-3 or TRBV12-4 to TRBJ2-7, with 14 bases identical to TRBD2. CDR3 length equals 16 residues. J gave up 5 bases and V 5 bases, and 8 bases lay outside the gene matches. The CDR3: CASSKGLAGEMNEQYV. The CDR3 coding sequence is TGTGCCAGCAGTAAGGGACTAGCGGGAGAGATGAACGAGCAGTACGTC.

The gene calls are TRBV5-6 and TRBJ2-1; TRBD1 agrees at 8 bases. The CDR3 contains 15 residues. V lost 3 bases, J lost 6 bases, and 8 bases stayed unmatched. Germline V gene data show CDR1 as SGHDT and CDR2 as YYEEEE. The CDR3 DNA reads TGTGCCAGCAGCTCTTGGACCGGACAGGGCAATGAGCAGTTCTTC. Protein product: CASSSWTGQGNEQFF.

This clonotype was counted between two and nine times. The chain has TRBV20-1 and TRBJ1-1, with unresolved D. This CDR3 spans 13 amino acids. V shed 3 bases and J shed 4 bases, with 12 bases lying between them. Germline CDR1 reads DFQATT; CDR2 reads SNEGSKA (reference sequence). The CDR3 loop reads CSASEGRPTEAFF. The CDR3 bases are TGCAGTGCTAGTGAGGGAAGGCCCACTGAAGCTTTCTTT.

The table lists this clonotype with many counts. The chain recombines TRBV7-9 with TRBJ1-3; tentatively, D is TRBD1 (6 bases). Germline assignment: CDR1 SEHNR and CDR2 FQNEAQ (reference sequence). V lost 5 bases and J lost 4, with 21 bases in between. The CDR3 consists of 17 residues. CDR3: CASSLSPQGAEGNTIYF. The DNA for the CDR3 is TGTGCCAGCAGCCTAAGCCCACAGGGCGCAGAGGGAAACACCATATATTTT.

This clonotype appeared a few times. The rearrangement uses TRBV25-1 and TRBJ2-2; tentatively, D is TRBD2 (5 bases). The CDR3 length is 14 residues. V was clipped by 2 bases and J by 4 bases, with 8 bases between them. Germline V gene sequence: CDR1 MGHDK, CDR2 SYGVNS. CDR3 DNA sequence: TGTGCCAGCAGTGAAGAGGGCCGCACCGGGGAGCTGTTTTTT. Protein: CASSEEGRTGELFF.

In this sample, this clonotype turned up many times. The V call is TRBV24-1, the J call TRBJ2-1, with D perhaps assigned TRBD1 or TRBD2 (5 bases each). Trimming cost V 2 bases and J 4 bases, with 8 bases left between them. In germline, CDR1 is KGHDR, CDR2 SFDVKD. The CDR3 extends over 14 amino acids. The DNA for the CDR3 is TGTGCCACCAGTGATTCCGGGGCATACAATGAGCAGTTCTTC. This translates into CATSDSGAYNEQFF.

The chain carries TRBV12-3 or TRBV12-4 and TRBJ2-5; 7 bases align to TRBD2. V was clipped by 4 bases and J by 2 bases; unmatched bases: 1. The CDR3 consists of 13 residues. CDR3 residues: CASSSGRQETQYF. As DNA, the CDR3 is TGTGCCAGCAGTTCCGGGAGGCAAGAGACCCAGTACTTC.

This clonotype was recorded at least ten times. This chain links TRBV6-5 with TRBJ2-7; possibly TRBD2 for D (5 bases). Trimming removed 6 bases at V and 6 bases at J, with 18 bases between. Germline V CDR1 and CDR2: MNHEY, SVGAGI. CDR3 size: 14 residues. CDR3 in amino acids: CASRDRRLTGEQYF. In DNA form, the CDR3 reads TGTGCCAGCAGGGACCGGAGACTAACGGGCGAGCAGTACTTC.

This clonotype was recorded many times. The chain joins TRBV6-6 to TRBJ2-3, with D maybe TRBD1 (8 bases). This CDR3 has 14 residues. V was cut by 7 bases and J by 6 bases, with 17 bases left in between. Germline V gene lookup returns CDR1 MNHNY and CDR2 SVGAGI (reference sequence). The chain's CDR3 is CASTNRGGSDTQYF. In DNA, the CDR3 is TGTGCCAGCACAAACAGGGGGGGCAGTGATACGCAGTATTTT.

CDR3: CASSLATNYGYTF. The CDR3 bases are TGTGCCAGCAGCTTAGCTACTAACTATGGCTACACCTTC. This rearrangement joins TRBV11-2 to TRBJ1-2; no clear D gene. In germline, CDR1 is SGHAT, CDR2 FQNNGV. The V end lost 1 base, the J end lost 0 bases, and 3 bases lay between the germline ends. The CDR3 sequence is 13 residues long.

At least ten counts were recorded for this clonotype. CDR3 DNA: TGCGCCAGCAGCTTGGGACTAGCAGGGAGGACGACGCAGTATTTT. Its protein is CASSLGLAGRTTQYF. The chain has TRBV5-1 and TRBJ2-3, with TRBD2 matching 7 bases. The CDR3 extends over 15 amino acids. Germline trimming cut 0 bases from V and 9 bases from J; bases unmatched to any gene: 10. In germline, CDR1 is SGHRS, CDR2 YFSETQ.

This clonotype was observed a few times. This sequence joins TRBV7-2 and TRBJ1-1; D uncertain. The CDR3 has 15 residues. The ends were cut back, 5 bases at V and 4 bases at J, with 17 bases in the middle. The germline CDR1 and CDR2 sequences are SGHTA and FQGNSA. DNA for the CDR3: TGTGCCAGCAGCCCCCATGCGGGCAGTGGCACTGAAGCTTTCTTT. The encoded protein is CASSPHAGSGTEAFF.

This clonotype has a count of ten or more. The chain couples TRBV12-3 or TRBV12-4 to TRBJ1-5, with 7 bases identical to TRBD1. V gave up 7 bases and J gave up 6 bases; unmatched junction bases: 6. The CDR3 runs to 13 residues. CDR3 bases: TGTGCCAGCACCGTGACAGGGTTTCAGCCCCAGCATTTT. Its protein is CASTVTGFQPQHF.

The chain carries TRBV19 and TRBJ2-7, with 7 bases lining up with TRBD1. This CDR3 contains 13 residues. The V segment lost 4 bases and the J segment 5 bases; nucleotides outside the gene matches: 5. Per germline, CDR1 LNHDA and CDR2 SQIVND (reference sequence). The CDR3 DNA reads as TGTGCCAGTAGTACCGACAGGGCCCACGAGCAGTACTTC. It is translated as CASSTDRAHEQYF. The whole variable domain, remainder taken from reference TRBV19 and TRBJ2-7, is DGGITQSPKYLFRKEGQNVTLSCEQNLNHDAMYWYRQDPGQGLRLIYYSQIVNDFQKGDIAEGYSVSREKKESFPLTVTSAQKNPTAFYLCASSTDRAHEQYFGPGTRLTVT.

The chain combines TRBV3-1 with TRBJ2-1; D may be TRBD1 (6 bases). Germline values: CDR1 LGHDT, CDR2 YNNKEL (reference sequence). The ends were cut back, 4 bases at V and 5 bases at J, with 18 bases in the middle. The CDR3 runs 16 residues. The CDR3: CASSRYQGSPDNEQFF. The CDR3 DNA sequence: TGTGCCAGCAGCCGTTATCAGGGGTCCCCGGACAATGAGCAGTTCTTC.

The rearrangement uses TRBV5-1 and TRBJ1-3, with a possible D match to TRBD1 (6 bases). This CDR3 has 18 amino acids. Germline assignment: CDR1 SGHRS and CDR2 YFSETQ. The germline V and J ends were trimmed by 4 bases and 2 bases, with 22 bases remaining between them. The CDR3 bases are TGCGCCAGCAGCCCCACTCTGTTGACAGGACTGACTGGAAACACCATATATTTT. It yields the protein CASSPTLLTGLTGNTIYF.

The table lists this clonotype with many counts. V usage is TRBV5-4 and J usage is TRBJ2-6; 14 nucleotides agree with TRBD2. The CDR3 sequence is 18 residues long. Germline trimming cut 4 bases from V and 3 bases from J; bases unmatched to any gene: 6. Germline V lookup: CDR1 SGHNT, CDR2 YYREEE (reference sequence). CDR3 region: CASSRGLAGGFGANVLTF. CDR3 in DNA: TGTGCCAGCAGCCGCGGACTAGCGGGAGGATTTGGGGCCAACGTCCTGACTTTC. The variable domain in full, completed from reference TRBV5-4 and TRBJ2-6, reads ETGVTQSPTHLIKTRGQQVTLRCSSQSGHNTVSWYQQALGQGPQFIFQYYREEENGRGNFPPRFSGLQFPNYSSELNVNALELDDSALYLCASSRGLAGGFGANVLTFGAGSRLTVL.

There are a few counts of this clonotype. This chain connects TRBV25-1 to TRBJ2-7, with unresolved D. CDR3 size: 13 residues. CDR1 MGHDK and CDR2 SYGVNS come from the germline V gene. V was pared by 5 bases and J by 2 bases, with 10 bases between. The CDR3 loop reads CASSSDITYEQYF. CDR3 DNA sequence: TGTGCCAGCAGTAGTGACATAACCTACGAGCAGTACTTC.

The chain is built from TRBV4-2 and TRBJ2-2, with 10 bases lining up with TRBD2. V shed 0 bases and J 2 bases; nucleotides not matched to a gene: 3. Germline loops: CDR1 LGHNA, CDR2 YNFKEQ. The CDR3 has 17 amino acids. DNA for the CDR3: TGTGCCAGCAGCCAAGAAGGACTAGCGGTTAACACCGGGGAGCTGTTTTTT. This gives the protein CASSQEGLAVNTGELFF.

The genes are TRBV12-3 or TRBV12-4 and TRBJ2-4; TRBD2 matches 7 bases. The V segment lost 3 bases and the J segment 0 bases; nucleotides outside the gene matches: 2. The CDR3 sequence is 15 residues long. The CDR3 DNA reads TGTGCCAGCAGTTTGGAGCGGGGAGCCAAAAACATTCAGTACTTC. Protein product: CASSLERGAKNIQYF.

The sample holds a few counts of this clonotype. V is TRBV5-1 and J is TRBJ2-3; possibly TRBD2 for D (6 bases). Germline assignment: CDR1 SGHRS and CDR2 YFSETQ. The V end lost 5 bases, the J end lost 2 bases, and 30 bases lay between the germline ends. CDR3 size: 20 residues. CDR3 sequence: CASRQFFGRGAGGNTDTQYF. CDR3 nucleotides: TGCGCCAGCAGACAGTTCTTTGGGCGCGGGGCGGGCGGAAACACAGATACGCAGTATTTT.

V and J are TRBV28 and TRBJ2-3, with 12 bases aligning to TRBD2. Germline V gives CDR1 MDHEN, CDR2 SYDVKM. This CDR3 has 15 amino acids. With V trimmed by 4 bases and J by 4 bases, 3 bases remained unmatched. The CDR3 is CASSSGLAGSDTQYF. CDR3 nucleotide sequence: TGTGCCAGCAGTTCAGGACTAGCGGGATCAGATACGCAGTATTTT.

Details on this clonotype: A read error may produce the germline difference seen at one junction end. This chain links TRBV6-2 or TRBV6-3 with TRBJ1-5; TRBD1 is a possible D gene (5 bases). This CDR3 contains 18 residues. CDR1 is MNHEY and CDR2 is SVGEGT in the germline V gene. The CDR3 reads CASSSGRRFSPSNQPPHF. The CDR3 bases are TGTGCCAGCAGTTCGGGACGACGATTTAGCCCTAGCAATCAGCCCCCGCATTTT.

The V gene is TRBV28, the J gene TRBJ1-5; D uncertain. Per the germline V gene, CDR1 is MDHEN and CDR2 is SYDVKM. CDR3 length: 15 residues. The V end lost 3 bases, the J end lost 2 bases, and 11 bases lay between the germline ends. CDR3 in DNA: TGTGCCAGCAGTTTGGAGCGGGCCGGCAATCAGCCCCAGCATTTT. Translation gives CASSLERAGNQPQHF.

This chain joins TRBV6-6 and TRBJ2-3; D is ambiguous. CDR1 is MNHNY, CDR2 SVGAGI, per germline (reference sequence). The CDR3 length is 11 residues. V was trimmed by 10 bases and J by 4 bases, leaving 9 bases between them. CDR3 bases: TGTGCCACCGGTGAGGCAGATACGCAGTATTTT. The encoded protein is CATGEADTQYF.

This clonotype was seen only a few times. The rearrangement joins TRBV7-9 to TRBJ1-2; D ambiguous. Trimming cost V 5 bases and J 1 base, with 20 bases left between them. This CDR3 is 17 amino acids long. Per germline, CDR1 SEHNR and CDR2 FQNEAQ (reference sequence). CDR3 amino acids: CASSPPGGLLFNYGYTF. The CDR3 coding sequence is TGTGCCAGCAGCCCCCCAGGTGGCCTACTGTTTAACTATGGCTACACCTTC.

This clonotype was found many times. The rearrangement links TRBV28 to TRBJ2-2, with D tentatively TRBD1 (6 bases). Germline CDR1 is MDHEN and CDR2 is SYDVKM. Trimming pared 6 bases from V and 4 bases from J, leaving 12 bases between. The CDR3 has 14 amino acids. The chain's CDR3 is CASRGAGATGELFF. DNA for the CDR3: TGTGCCAGCAGGGGGGCAGGGGCCACCGGGGAGCTGTTTTTT. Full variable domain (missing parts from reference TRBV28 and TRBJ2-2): DVKVTQSSRYLVKRTGEKVFLECVQDMDHENMFWYRQDPGLGLRLIYFSYDVKMKEKGDIPEGYSVSREKKERFSLILESASTNQTSMYLCASRGAGATGELFFGEGSRLTVL.